This T cell receptor beta chain was recovered during a study of identical twins. Many counts were recorded for this clonotype. From the 5' RACE reads, TCRdb called clonotypes with MiXCR, one entry per CDR3 protein. This sample has about 520,000 distinct CDR3 sequences; less than 25% occur once, and the top ten carry around 0.9%. These data are also associated with another study on T cells expressing NK-cell markers. That source reports: Each TCR beta repertoire originated in sorted T cells that were CD3+CD56+NKG2C+, CD3+CD56+NKG2C- or CD3+CD56-NKG2C+. These clonotypes, the leaders elsewhere, also led the CD3+CD56-NKG2C+ fraction in several donors.

Sequenced material: CD4+ T cells sorted from blood. The clonotype comes from a woman aged 18-29 years in good health.

This CDR3 is CSVVDNEQFF. CDR3 sequence (DNA): TGCAGCGTGGTAGACAATGAGCAGTTCTTC. V usage is TRBV29-1 and J usage is TRBJ2-1; D gene ambiguous. Trimming pared 6 bases from V and 5 bases from J, leaving 5 bases between. From germline, CDR1 is SQVTM and CDR2 ANQGSEA. CDR3 length: 10 residues.